This TCR beta chain was identified in a study of OX40 agonist ivuxolimab in advanced cancers. With regard to the full study: The costimulatory receptor OX40 (CD134) was targeted by ivuxolimab, a fully human IgG2 agonistic monoclonal antibody. Patients were allowed to have had prior anti-PD-1, anti-PD-L1 or anti-CTLA-4 therapy, and approximately 41% of the dose-escalation patients had previously received checkpoint inhibitors. Intravenous ivuxolimab was administered to patients every 2 weeks at six dose levels: 0.01, 0.1, 0.3, 1.5, 3 and 10 mg/kg. The purpose of peripheral TCRbeta sequencing was to test whether ivuxolimab changed TCR sequence diversity and led to clonal T-cell expansion. In the dose-escalation cohort, 82.7% of patients were male, and the mean age was approximately 60 years, with a range of about 23 to 85. Of the roughly 52 dose-escalation patients, hepatocellular carcinoma was present in 19, melanoma in roughly 15, renal cell carcinoma in 9 and head and neck cancer in 9. The monotherapy dose-escalation portion (N of about 50 patients) of the phase I ivuxolimab trial is reported in the paper. Partial responses were achieved by three dose-escalation patients, of whom one had hepatocellular carcinoma and two had cutaneous melanoma. The full study reports these points: In partial responders in the 0.1-3.0 mg/kg groups, normalized peripheral clonal expansion was found to be among the lowest, especially among CD8+ T cells. At doses from 0.1 to 3.0 mg/kg, clonal expansion was seen in both CD4+ and CD8+ blood T cells between baseline and week 6. Antigen specificity was not determined for the clonally expanded peripheral T cells. Low levels of normalized T-cell clonal expansion were also shown by some nonresponding patients. On average, CD8+ T cells showed more expanded clones than CD4+ T cells after ivuxolimab.

Patients with autoimmune disease history or receiving systemic immunosuppression were excluded from the trial. Peripheral blood for TCR sequencing was drawn from every dose cohort at baseline, at cycle 4 day 1 and at cycle 7 day 1. Samples were obtained from an open-label, multicenter, first-in-human phase I dose-escalation trial of ivuxolimab. Adults with locally advanced or metastatic head and neck squamous cell, hepatocellular, melanoma or renal cell carcinoma were enrolled in the trial. Before TCR sequencing, CD4+ T cells and CD8+ T cells were sorted from peripheral blood as separate populations. CDR3 length: 11 amino acids, cysteine to phenylalanine. Only the CDR3 part of the read is kept: 33 bases, read in frame from the first base. The junction shows trimming of 10 bases on V and 12 bases on J, plus 15 bases between the germline ends. From a lookup of the germline V gene (reference sequence), CDR1 and CDR2 are LNHDA and SQIVND.

To sequence the TCRbeta CDR3 region, genomic DNA was isolated from the sorted cells. The immunoSEQ Assay was used for sequencing of TCRbeta CDR3 regions. Drawn from immuneACCESS, this table holds only the in-frame rearrangements with V and J called that TCRdb kept. Clones are partly lost; checked studies trace under half to an unresolved V gene and leave the rest unexplained. The sample table holds more than 50,000 clones, of which 75% to 90% were seen once. Approximately 4% of the sample is in the top ten clones. With regard to this clone: Its antigen is not yet known. No quality values exist for individual bases; no much larger clone is one base distant.

This chain joins TRBV19 to TRBJ1-4, with no D gene named confidently. This TCR came from an adult with an advanced solid tumor such as melanoma, head and neck, liver or kidney cancer. Sequences were derived from CD4+ or CD8+ T cells sorted from blood, sampled in a trial of the OX40 agonist ivuxolimab. The bases read TGTGCCACGCAAAAAGAAAGGGAACTGTTTTTT. The encoded protein is CATQKERELFF.